Listed below are T cell receptor beta chains from one sample, sequenced in a study of patients and donors after allogeneic stem cell transplantation. TCRdb used MiXCR to reprocess the RT-PCR reads, holding one entry per CDR3 protein. The sample holds under 200,000 distinct CDR3 sequences, 24% seen once. The sample was blood, either unsorted or a sorted T cell fraction (not recorded which). The source of these receptors is a human donor who was either an allogeneic HSCT recipient or a stem cell or donor lymphocyte infusion donor (not recorded which). It is not recorded whose cells these are; they may come from a transplant donor. The CDR3 runs from the conserved cysteine through the conserved F or W. D genes are given only for firm matches. Only some rows state a clone size, as once, few, many or a class for expanded clones.

D gene	J gene	clone size	V gene	CDR3 DNA	CDR3 protein
NA	TRBJ1-1	NA	TRBV20-1	TGCAGTGCCAAGGACATGGAGAACACTGAAGCTTTCTTT	CSAKDMENTEAFF
NA	TRBJ1-6	NA	TRBV2	TGTGCCAGCCCTATATCTCCTGGGGATGGCTCACCCCTCCACTTT	CASPISPGDGSPLHF
NA	TRBJ2-7	NA	TRBV4-2	TGTGCCAGCAGCCAAGATGCCGTGGGGGAGCAGTACTTC	CASSQDAVGEQYF
TRBD1	TRBJ1-1	NA	TRBV12-3/TRBV12-4	TGTGCCAGCACCCCACCGGGTGAGGGGGCTAACACTGAAGCTTTCTTT	CASTPPGEGANTEAFF
NA	TRBJ2-1	NA	TRBV29-1	TGCAGCGTGCATGGTAGTTTGAGGGAGTCGCAGTTCTTC	CSVHGSLRESQFF
TRBD1	TRBJ2-3	NA	TRBV2	TGTGCCAGCAGCCCGGGACAGCACACAGATACGCAGTATTTT	CASSPGQHTDTQYF
NA	TRBJ2-3	NA	TRBV7-6	TGTGCCAGCAGCTTCGGACAATTGGGAGATACGCAGTATTTT	CASSFGQLGDTQYF
NA	TRBJ1-5	NA	TRBV5-1	TGCGCCAGCAGCTTGGGTTACGGGGCCCAGCCCCAGCATTTT	CASSLGYGAQPQHF
NA	TRBJ1-1	NA	TRBV25-1	TGTGCCAGCAGTGCCGTGGGAGACATGAACACTGAAGCTTTCTTT	CASSAVGDMNTEAFF
NA	TRBJ2-7	NA	TRBV30	TGTGCCTGGAGCCCTTCCAAACGCCAATACGAGCAGTACTTC	CAWSPSKRQYEQYF
TRBD2	TRBJ2-1	few	TRBV6-2/TRBV6-3	TGTGCCAGCAGTAAGATCCTGACTAGCGATGAGCAGTTCTTC	CASSKILTSDEQFF
NA	TRBJ2-5	NA	TRBV24-1	TGTGCCACCAGGAACAGTACGACGAGGACCCAGTACTTC	CATRNSTTRTQYF
NA	TRBJ1-2	few	TRBV12-3/TRBV12-4	TGTGCCAGCAGTTTAAAACTGCTTAGAGACTATGGCTACACCTTC	CASSLKLLRDYGYTF
NA	TRBJ1-2	NA	TRBV12-3/TRBV12-4	TGTGCCAGCAGTTTTTATGATGGCTACACCTTC	CASSFYDGYTF
NA	TRBJ1-4	many	TRBV12-3/TRBV12-4	TGTGCCACCCGCCCGGACGGGGGGGAGGAAAAACTGTTTTTT	CATRPDGGEEKLFF
NA	TRBJ2-2	few	TRBV5-1	TGCGCCAGCAGCTTGGGGGACTTTAACACCGGGGAGCTGTTTTTT	CASSLGDFNTGELFF